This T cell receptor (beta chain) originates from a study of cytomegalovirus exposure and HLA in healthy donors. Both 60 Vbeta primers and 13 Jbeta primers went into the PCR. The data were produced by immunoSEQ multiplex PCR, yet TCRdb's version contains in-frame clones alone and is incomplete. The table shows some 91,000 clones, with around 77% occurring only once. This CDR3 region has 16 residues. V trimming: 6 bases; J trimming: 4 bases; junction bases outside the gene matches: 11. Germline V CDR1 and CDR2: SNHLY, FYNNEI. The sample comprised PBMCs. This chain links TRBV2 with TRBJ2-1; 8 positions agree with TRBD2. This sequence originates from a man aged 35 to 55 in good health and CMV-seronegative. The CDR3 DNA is TGTGCCAGCAGGGGTCCCCGGGGGGGCAGGTACAATGAGCAGTTCTTC. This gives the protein CASRGPRGGRYNEQFF.